This TCR beta chain comes out of a study of tumor-infiltrating lymphocytes in primary liver carcinoma (dated by TCRdb to about 2017). Notes on the research overall: Of the five patients (three men and two women, aged 30 to 69 years), four had hepatocellular carcinoma and one had combined HCC and intrahepatic cholangiocarcinoma. TCRbeta repertoire sequencing, expression microarrays and whole-exome sequencing were combined in the study across five regions of each liver tumor, with adjacent normal tissue and blood also included. Roughly 3.65 to 7.5 million productive TCRbeta reads were obtained per sample, and no significant difference in read depth was found between tissue types. Repertoires from technical replicates were highly reproducible, with mean shared-clone rates about 0.86 and correlation coefficients above 0.95. Tumors of the five patients were stage T1-T3 N0M0 with maximum diameters of about 4.2 to 11 cm. TCRbeta repertoire sequencing covered 35 or so specimens from 5 patients: roughly 25 tumor regions, 5 adjacent noncancerous liver tissues and 5 peripheral blood samples.

Without any cell sorting, total RNA and DNA were co-extracted from about 20-30 mg of bulk tissue using the AllPrep DNA/RNA mini kit. Between November 2015 and March 2016, roughly five patients in China with histopathologically diagnosed primary liver carcinoma had surgical resection. At the time of sampling, the patients were treatment-naive and had chronic HBV infection. Each fresh piece of tumor and adjacent tissue was cut in two, with one half stored in RNAlater at -80 degrees C and the other half sent for histology. Comment on this clonotype: Its antigen specificity is not known. At one of its ends the junction is not consistent with the germline gene, which may arise from a read error.

CDR3 length: 14 amino acids, cysteine to phenylalanine. The read is trimmed to its CDR3 DNA, 42 bases read in frame from base 1. CDR1 and CDR2, looked up from the germline V gene, are SGHAT and FQNNGV. TCRbeta-specific cDNA was reverse-transcribed from 500 ng total RNA using a constant-region primer and ProtoScript II reverse transcriptase. TCRbeta libraries were built with three nested multiplex PCR rounds, a slightly modified ARM-PCR procedure. Each of the first two PCR rounds ran for 9 to 10 cycles using multiplex TRBV1-TRBV30 forward primers together with a Cbeta reverse primer. A final 25-cycle PCR with Deep VentR polymerase added sample barcodes and Illumina adapters. Before sequencing, amplicons between 200 and 500 bp were purified from gel using a QIAquick gel extraction kit. An Illumina HiSeq 2500 was used to sequence the TCRbeta amplicons with 250-bp paired-end reads. As for the authors' bioinformatics: Trimmomatic v0.33 was used to quality-trim the reads, and FLASH v1.2.11 was used to merge paired reads so that full CDR3 sequences could be recovered. MiGEC v1.2.1b assigned V, D and J germline segments to the rearranged TCRbeta sequences. Clonotype statistics and Shannon-Wiener diversity indices were computed with VDJtools v1.0.0. To reduce sampling bias, subsequent analyses other than the diversity analysis used only the 250 most abundant clonotypes in each sample. TCRdb applied fastp at Q25 and MiXCR to the public reads, then kept only in-frame beta chains. Identical CDR3 protein sequences are pooled into one entry, listed with their most common genes and DNA. The V and J calls come from TCRdb's annotation, not from the publication. The sample data list around 99,000 distinct CDR3 sequences, and less than 75% of these were observed just once. 27% of the sample rests with the top ten.

General study outcomes and caveats: Pairs of tumor regions showed greater repertoire overlap (mean roughly 35%) than tumor-adjacent pairs (roughly 17%) or tumor-blood pairs (roughly 15%), which is consistent with antigen-driven expansion. Comparison of CD4+ and CD8+ T cell repertoires was precluded by the use of bulk unsorted samples. Only five patients were included in the study, and the authors note that the findings should be validated in a larger study. Because sequencing covered only the TCR beta chain and unpaired alpha chains were not captured, true repertoire diversity is likely underestimated. The top 250 clones accounted for a significantly greater share of the repertoire in tumors than in blood (p = 0.039).

The sequence was collected from a man between 35 and 55 years old with primary liver carcinoma and hepatitis B virus infection. The sequence links TRBV11-2 to TRBJ2-4; the best D guess is TRBD2, with 6 bases matching. Sequenced: tumor-adjacent normal liver tissue. Here the CDR3 is given as CAGSLGGGNGIQYF. The base sequence is TGTGCCGGCAGCTTGGGAGGAGGGAACGGCATTCAGTACTTC.